This TCR beta chain was sequenced for a study of yellow fever vaccine responses in identical twins. In TCRdb, the RT-PCR reads were re-called with MiXCR into one record per CDR3 protein. The sample holds roughly 17,000 distinct CDR3 sequences, approximately 60% seen once. On this clonotype itself: Its antigen is still unknown.

V dropped 1 base and J dropped 10 bases, with 8 bases sitting between them. The germline V gene has CDR1 SGHTA and CDR2 FQGTGA. The CDR3 covers 12 residues. Study-level points and caveats: Convergence reportedly seemed to mark part of the twins' vaccine T cell response, with personalization marking the rest.

This chain connects TRBV7-3 to TRBJ2-1; D ambiguous. The source is a woman in her late teens or twenties who received the yellow fever vaccine. Sample: T cells from blood (PBMCs), unsorted or a sorted subset (not recorded which), taken before or after yellow fever vaccination (not recorded which). DNA for the CDR3: TGTGCCAGCAGCTTAATTGGGTCCGAGCAGTTCTTC. Its protein is CASSLIGSEQFF.